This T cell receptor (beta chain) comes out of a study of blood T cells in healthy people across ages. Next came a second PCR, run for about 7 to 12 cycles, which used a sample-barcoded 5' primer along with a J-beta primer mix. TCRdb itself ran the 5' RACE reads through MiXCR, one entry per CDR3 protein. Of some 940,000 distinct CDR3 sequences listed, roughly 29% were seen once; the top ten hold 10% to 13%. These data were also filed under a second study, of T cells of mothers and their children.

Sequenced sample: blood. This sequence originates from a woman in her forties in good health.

CDR3 loop: CASSPPSQPQHF. The CDR3 region has the DNA TGTGCCAGCAGCCCCCCTAGTCAGCCCCAGCATTTT. The chain couples TRBV7-2 to TRBJ1-5; no firm D call. Germline values: CDR1 SGHTA, CDR2 FQGNSA. CDR3 length equals 12 residues. Trimming took off 5 bases at V and 6 bases at J, with 8 bases between the two ends.